The clone carrying this T cell receptor (beta chain) was seen only a few times. Through a sample-barcoded 5' primer and a J-beta primer mix, a second PCR was run for 7 to 11 cycles. TCRdb independently ran MiXCR on the 5' RACE reads; one entry per CDR3 protein. The table records 800,000 to 1,000,000 distinct CDR3 sequences, about 48% of them present only once. The data were obtained in a study of blood T cells in healthy people across ages. Peripheral blood, about 10 milliliters per donor, was collected. Sequenced: blood. The receptor comes from a man aged 25-45 years in good health.

The CDR3 sequence is CASSPSRWTSGTDTQYF. The CDR3 bases are TGCGCCAGCAGCCCCAGCAGGTGGACTAGCGGCACAGATACGCAGTATTTT. V is TRBV5-1 and J is TRBJ2-3; the match to TRBD2 covers 9 bases. V was clipped by 4 bases and J by 1 base; unmatched bases: 10. Germline CDR1 SGHRS, CDR2 YFSETQ. The CDR3 is made up of 17 amino acids. The variable domain in full, completed from reference TRBV5-1 and TRBJ2-3, reads KAGVTQTPRYLIKTRGQQVTLSCSPISGHRSVSWYQQTPGQGLQFLFEYFSETQRNKGNFPGRFSGRQFSNSRSEMNVSTLELGDSALYLCASSPSRWTSGTDTQYFGPGTRLTVL.